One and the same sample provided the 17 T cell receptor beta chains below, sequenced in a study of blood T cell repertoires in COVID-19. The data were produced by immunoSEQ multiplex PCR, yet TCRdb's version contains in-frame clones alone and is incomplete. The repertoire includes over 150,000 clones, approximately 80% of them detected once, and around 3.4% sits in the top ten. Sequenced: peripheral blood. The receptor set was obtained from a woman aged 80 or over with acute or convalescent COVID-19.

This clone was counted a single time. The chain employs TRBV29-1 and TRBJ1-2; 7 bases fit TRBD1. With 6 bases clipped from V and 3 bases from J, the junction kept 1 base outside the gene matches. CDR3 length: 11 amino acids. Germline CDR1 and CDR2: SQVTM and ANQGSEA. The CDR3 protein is CSVGTDYGYTF. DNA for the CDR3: TGCAGCGTCGGGACAGACTATGGCTACACCTTC.

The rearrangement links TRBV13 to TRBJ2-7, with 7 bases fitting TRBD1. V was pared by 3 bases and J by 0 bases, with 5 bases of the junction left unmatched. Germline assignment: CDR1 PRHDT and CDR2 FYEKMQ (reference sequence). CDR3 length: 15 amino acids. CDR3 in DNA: TGTGCCAGCAGCTTCAATAGGGACAGCTCCTACGAGCAGTACTTC. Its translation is CASSFNRDSSYEQYF.

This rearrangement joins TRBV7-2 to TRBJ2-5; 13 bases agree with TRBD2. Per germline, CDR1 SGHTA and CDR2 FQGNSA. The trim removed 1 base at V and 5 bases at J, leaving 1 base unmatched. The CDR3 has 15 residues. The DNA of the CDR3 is TGTGCCAGCAGCTTAGGGACTAGCGGGAGTGAGACCCAGTACTTC. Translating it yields CASSLGTSGSETQYF.

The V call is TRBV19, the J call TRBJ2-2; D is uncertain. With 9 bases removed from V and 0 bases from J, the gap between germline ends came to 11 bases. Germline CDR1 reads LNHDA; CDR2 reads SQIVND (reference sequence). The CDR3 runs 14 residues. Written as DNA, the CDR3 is TGTGCCAGCGACAATAGGCCGAACACCGGGGAGCTGTTTTTT. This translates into CASDNRPNTGELFF.

The CDR3, as DNA: TGTGCCAGCAGCCAGGCAGGGCGGGAAAAACTGTTTTTT. Translated, it gives CASSQAGREKLFF. The chain couples TRBV14 to TRBJ1-4; the D gene is possibly TRBD1 (5 bases). Germline-derived CDR1 and CDR2 are SGHDN and FVKESK. The CDR3 consists of 13 residues. Trimming left V 3 bases short and J 8 bases short, with 10 bases between.

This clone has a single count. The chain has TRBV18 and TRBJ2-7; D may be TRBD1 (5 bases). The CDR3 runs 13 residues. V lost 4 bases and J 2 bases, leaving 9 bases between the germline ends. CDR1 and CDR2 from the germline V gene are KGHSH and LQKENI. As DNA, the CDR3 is TGTGCCAGCTCACTTGACAGTGCCTACGAGCAGTACTTC. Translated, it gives CASSLDSAYEQYF. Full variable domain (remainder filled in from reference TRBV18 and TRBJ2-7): NAGVMQNPRHLVRRRGQEARLRCSPMKGHSHVYWYRQLPEEGLKFMVYLQKENIIDESGMPKERFSAEFPKEGPSILRIQQVVRGDSAAYFCASSLDSAYEQYFGPGTRLTVT.

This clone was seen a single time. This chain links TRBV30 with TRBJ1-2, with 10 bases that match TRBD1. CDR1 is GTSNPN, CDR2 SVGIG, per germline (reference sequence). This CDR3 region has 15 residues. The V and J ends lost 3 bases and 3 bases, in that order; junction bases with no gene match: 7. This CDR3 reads CAWSSPGQGYYGYTF. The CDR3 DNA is TGTGCCTGGAGCTCCCCGGGACAGGGGTACTATGGCTACACCTTC.

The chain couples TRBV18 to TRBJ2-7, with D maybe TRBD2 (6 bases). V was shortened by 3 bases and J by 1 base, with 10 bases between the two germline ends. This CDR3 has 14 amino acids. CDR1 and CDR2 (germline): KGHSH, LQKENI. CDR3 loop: CASSPSGTSYEQYF. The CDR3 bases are TGTGCCAGCTCACCCTCCGGGACTTCCTACGAGCAGTACTTC. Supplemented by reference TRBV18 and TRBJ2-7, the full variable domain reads NAGVMQNPRHLVRRRGQEARLRCSPMKGHSHVYWYRQLPEEGLKFMVYLQKENIIDESGMPKERFSAEFPKEGPSILRIQQVVRGDSAAYFCASSPSGTSYEQYFGPGTRLTVT.

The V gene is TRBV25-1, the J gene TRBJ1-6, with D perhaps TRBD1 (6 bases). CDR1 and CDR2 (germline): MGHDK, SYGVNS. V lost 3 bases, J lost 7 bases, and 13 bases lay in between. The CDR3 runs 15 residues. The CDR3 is CASSEGARGNSPLHF. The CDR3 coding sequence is TGTGCCAGCAGTGAGGGGGCCAGGGGCAATTCACCCCTCCACTTT.

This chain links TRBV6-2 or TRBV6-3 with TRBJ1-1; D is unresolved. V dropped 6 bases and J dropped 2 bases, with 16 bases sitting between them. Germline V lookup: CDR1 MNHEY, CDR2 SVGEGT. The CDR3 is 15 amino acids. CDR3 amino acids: CASSTFVFQNTEAFF. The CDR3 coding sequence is TGTGCCAGCAGCACATTTGTATTTCAAAACACTGAAGCTTTCTTT.

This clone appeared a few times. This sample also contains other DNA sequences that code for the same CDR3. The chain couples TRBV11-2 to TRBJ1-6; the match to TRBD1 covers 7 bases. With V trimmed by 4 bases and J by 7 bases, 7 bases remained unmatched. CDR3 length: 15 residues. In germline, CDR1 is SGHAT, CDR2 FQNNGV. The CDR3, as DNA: TGTGCCAGCAGCTCGCTGACAGGGAGGAATTCACCCCTCCACTTT. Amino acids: CASSSLTGRNSPLHF.

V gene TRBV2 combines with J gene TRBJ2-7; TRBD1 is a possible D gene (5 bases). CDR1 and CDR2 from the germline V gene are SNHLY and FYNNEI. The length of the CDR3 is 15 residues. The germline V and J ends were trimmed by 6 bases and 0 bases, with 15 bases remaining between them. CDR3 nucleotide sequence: TGTGCCAGCAGCGACAGATCTTTTAGCTCCTACGAGCAGTACTTC. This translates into CASSDRSFSSYEQYF.

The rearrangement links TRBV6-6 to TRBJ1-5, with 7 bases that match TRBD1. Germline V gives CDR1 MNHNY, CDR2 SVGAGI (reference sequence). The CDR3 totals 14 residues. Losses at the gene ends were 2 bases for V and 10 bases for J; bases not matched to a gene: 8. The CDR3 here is CASSYPEDRAPQHF. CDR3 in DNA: TGTGCCAGCAGTTACCCCGAAGACAGGGCACCCCAGCATTTT.

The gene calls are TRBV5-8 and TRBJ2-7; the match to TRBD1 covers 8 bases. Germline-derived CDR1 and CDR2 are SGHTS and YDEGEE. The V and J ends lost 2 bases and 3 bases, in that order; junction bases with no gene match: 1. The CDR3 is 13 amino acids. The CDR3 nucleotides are TGTGCCAGCAGCTTAGACAGGGGCTACGAGCAGTACTTC. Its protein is CASSLDRGYEQYF.

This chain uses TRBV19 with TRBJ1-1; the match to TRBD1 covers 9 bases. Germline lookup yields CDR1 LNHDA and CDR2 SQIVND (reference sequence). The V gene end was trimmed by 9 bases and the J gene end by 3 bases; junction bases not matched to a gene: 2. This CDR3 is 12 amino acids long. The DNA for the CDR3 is TGTGCCAGCAGACAGGGGGACACTGAAGCTTTCTTT. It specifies CASRQGDTEAFF.

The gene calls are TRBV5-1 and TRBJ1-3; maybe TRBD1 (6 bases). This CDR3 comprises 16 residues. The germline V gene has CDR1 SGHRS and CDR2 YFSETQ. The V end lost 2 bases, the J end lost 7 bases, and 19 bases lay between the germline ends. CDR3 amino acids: CASSLNTGMLWNTIYF. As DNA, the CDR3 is TGCGCCAGCAGCTTAAACACAGGGATGCTATGGAACACCATATATTTT. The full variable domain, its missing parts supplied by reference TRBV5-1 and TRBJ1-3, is KAGVTQTPRYLIKTRGQQVTLSCSPISGHRSVSWYQQTPGQGLQFLFEYFSETQRNKGNFPGRFSGRQFSNSRSEMNVSTLELGDSALYLCASSLNTGMLWNTIYFGEGSWLTVV.

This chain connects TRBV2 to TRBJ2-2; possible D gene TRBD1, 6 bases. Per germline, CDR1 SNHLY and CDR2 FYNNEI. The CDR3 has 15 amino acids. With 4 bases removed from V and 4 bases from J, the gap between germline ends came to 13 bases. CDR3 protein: CASSGQEPVTGELFF. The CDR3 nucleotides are TGTGCCAGCAGTGGACAGGAGCCTGTCACCGGGGAGCTGTTTTTT.